The 31 T cell receptor beta chains listed next were all sequenced from one sample in a study of T cell changes during pregnancy in multiple sclerosis. TCRdb keeps only in-frame clones here, not all; method: immunoSEQ multiplex PCR. Altogether tens of thousands of clones are present, 80% to 95% being singletons, with the ten largest covering 0.7%. The starting material was CD4+ T cells from peripheral blood mononuclear cells, obtained before pregnancy. These receptors all come from a female donor with multiple sclerosis, enrolled in a pregnancy study.

CDR3 amino acids: CASSPIPALSSYNSPLHF. DNA of the CDR3: TGCGCCAGCAGCCCGATCCCGGCACTAAGCTCCTATAATTCACCCCTCCACTTT. The genes are TRBV5-1 and TRBJ1-6; D is uncertain. The CDR3 sequence is 18 residues long. The ends were cut back, 4 bases at V and 0 bases at J, with 17 bases in the middle. The germline gives CDR1 SGHRS, CDR2 YFSETQ.

A single count supports this clone. The chain is built from TRBV7-3 and TRBJ2-2; TRBD1 might be the D (6 bases). CDR1 is SGHTA and CDR2 is FQGTGA in the germline V gene. V lost 3 bases to trimming and J lost 7 bases, with 18 bases between them. This CDR3 has 16 residues. CDR3 loop: CASSLNQGRLHGELFF. The CDR3 DNA sequence: TGTGCCAGCAGCTTGAACCAGGGGCGGCTTCACGGGGAGCTGTTTTTT.

The chain links TRBV9 to TRBJ1-1, with D perhaps matching TRBD1 (6 bases). This CDR3 is built from 15 residues. Germline V gene lookup returns CDR1 SGDLS and CDR2 YYNGEE. Trimming left V 0 bases short and J 5 bases short, with 14 bases between. CDR3 sequence reads: CASSVGPRGGTEAFF. CDR3 DNA sequence: TGTGCCAGCAGCGTAGGGCCCAGGGGAGGGACTGAAGCTTTCTTT.

The V and J genes are TRBV28 and TRBJ2-7, with 7 bases matching TRBD1. CDR1 is MDHEN and CDR2 is SYDVKM in the germline V gene. This CDR3 spans 15 amino acids. J gave up 1 base and V 6 bases, and 9 bases lay outside the gene matches. This CDR3 is CASSPQDRSSYEQYF. CDR3 coding DNA: TGTGCCAGCAGCCCCCAGGACAGGTCATCCTACGAGCAGTACTTC.

This clone was seen just once. The chain combines TRBV5-1 with TRBJ1-4; 7 bases are a match to TRBD1. The CDR3 extends over 16 amino acids. The V segment lost 3 bases and the J segment 6 bases; nucleotides outside the gene matches: 11. Germline assignment: CDR1 SGHRS and CDR2 YFSETQ. CDR3 in amino acids: CASSWTSGGNDEKLFF. The CDR3 region has the DNA TGCGCCAGCAGCTGGACCTCAGGGGGTAACGATGAAAAACTGTTTTTT.

The rearrangement uses TRBV10-2 and TRBJ1-5; D remains ambiguous. CDR3 size: 12 residues. Between the trimmed V and J ends, which lost 0 bases and 8 bases, there was a span of 5 bases. Germline V gene sequence: CDR1 WSHSY, CDR2 SAAADI. Here the CDR3 reads CASSESGKPQHF. DNA of the CDR3: TGCGCCAGCAGTGAGTCCGGGAAGCCCCAGCATTTT.

The rearrangement links TRBV9 to TRBJ2-1, with 14 nucleotides matching TRBD2. This CDR3 is built from 19 residues. With 4 bases clipped from V and 0 bases from J, the junction kept 9 bases outside the gene matches. Germline values: CDR1 SGDLS, CDR2 YYNGEE. The CDR3 region has the DNA TGTGCCAGCAGCCCGGGGACTAGCGGGGGATCAATCTCCTACAATGAGCAGTTCTTC. Translating it yields CASSPGTSGGSISYNEQFF.

The chain employs TRBV15 and TRBJ2-1; weak D call: TRBD2 (6 bases). CDR1 is LNHNV, CDR2 YYDKDF, per germline (reference sequence). Trimming shortened V by 1 base and J by 10 bases, and 8 bases separated the two germline ends. This CDR3 region has 12 residues. The CDR3 loop is CATSRGRDEQFF. In DNA form, the CDR3 reads TGTGCCACCAGCAGAGGGAGGGACGAGCAGTTCTTC.

The V gene is TRBV7-7, the J gene TRBJ2-6, with a possible D match to TRBD2 (6 bases). Germline V gene data show CDR1 as SSHAT and CDR2 as FNYEAQ (reference sequence). The CDR3 loop spans 16 amino acids. Trimming pared 1 base from V and 0 bases from J, leaving 7 bases between. The CDR3 sequence is CASSLGRGSGANVLTF. The CDR3 region has the DNA TGTGCCAGCAGCTTAGGGCGGGGCTCTGGGGCCAACGTCCTGACTTTC.

The chain recombines TRBV2 with TRBJ2-1; 12 nucleotides align to TRBD1. The V segment lost 8 bases and the J segment 10 bases; nucleotides outside the gene matches: 9. CDR3 size: 14 residues. The germline V gene encodes CDR1 SNHLY and CDR2 FYNNEI. The DNA of the CDR3 is TGTGCCAGCCTGTCGGGACAGGGGGCAGGGGAGCAGTTCTTC. Its translation is CASLSGQGAGEQFF.

The chain joins TRBV5-5 to TRBJ2-3, with 7 bases identical to TRBD2. From germline, CDR1 is SGHKS and CDR2 YYEKEE (reference sequence). The trim removed 0 bases at V and 1 base at J, leaving 2 bases unmatched. The CDR3 consists of 15 residues. The CDR3 sequence: CASSLGRGGTDTQYF. The CDR3 coding sequence is TGTGCCAGCAGCTTGGGTCGGGGGGGCACAGATACGCAGTATTTT. Full variable domain (outside the CDR3, taken from reference TRBV5-5 and TRBJ2-3): DAGVTQSPTHLIKTRGQQVTLRCSPISGHKSVSWYQQVLGQGPQFIFQYYEKEERGRGNFPDRFSARQFPNYSSELNVNALLLGDSALYLCASSLGRGGTDTQYFGPGTRLTVL.

This chain links TRBV6-1 with TRBJ1-1; 9 bases line up with TRBD1. V lost 6 bases, J lost 8 bases, and 10 bases stayed unmatched. Germline CDR1 and CDR2: MNHNS and SASEGT. The CDR3 spans 14 residues. As DNA, the CDR3 is TGTGCCAGCAGGGCCTATAAGACAGGGGGAGAAGCTTTCTTT. This gives the protein CASRAYKTGGEAFF.

The V gene is TRBV5-1, the J gene TRBJ1-1; D remains unclear. The CDR3 covers 14 residues. Trimming took off 0 bases at V and 0 bases at J, with 6 bases between the two ends. Germline lookup yields CDR1 SGHRS and CDR2 YFSETQ. The CDR3 nucleotides are TGCGCCAGCAGCTTGGACAGTATGAACACTGAAGCTTTCTTT. It encodes CASSLDSMNTEAFF.

The chain couples TRBV11-2 to TRBJ2-7, with 11 bases that match TRBD1. CDR3 length equals 15 residues. Germline CDR1 and CDR2: SGHAT and FQNNGV. With 3 bases clipped from V and 0 bases from J, the junction kept 1 base outside the gene matches. The DNA for the CDR3 is TGTGCCAGCAGCTTCGGGACAGGGGGCTCCTACGAGCAGTACTTC. It encodes CASSFGTGGSYEQYF.

The V call is TRBV11-2, the J call TRBJ2-7; 12 nucleotides line up with TRBD2. Germline CDR1 is SGHAT and CDR2 is FQNNGV. V lost 3 bases to trimming and J lost 1 base; unmatched junction nucleotides: 13. The CDR3 is 19 residues long. CDR3 amino acids: CASSFGRTSGAHRSYEQYF. The CDR3 region has the DNA TGTGCCAGCAGCTTCGGACGGACTAGCGGGGCCCATCGGTCCTACGAGCAGTACTTC. Together with reference TRBV11-2 and TRBJ2-7, the CDR3 gives the full variable domain: EAGVAQSPRYKIIEKRQSVAFWCNPISGHATLYWYQQILGQGPKLLIQFQNNGVVDDSQLPKDRFSAERLKGVDSTLKIQPAKLEDSAVYLCASSFGRTSGAHRSYEQYFGPGTRLTVT.

This chain's CDR3 is CATSRVGLTNSPLHF. The CDR3 nucleotides read TGTGCCACCAGCAGAGTTGGTCTGACAAATTCACCCCTCCACTTT. The chain recombines TRBV15 with TRBJ1-6; D remains unclear. Trimming cost V 1 base and J 7 bases, with 11 bases left between them. The germline V gene encodes CDR1 LNHNV and CDR2 YYDKDF (reference sequence). The CDR3 extends over 15 amino acids.

This chain connects TRBV6-1 to TRBJ1-5; 7 bases are a match to TRBD1. The V segment lost 7 bases and the J segment 1 base; nucleotides outside the gene matches: 7. This CDR3 contains 15 residues. Germline values: CDR1 MNHNS, CDR2 SASEGT. The CDR3 reads CASTERGQSNQPQHF. The CDR3 DNA reads as TGTGCCAGCACCGAGAGGGGACAGAGCAATCAGCCCCAGCATTTT.

The chain joins TRBV7-3 to TRBJ1-2; 10 bases agree with TRBD1. CDR3 length: 14 residues. Losses at the gene ends were 5 bases for V and 6 bases for J; bases not matched to a gene: 6. Germline CDR1 SGHTA, CDR2 FQGTGA. The CDR3 DNA follows: TGTGCCAGCAGCAGGACGACAGGGGGCGATGGCTACACCTTC. It yields the protein CASSRTTGGDGYTF.

This rearrangement joins TRBV7-2 to TRBJ2-3; the D gene is possibly TRBD2 (7 bases). This CDR3 spans 17 amino acids. From germline, CDR1 is SGHTA and CDR2 FQGNSA. V was trimmed by 6 bases and J by 0 bases, leaving 19 bases between them. The CDR3 loop reads CASSTRGRGASTDTQYF. The CDR3, as DNA: TGTGCCAGCAGTACCCGGGGGAGGGGGGCCAGCACAGATACGCAGTATTTT.

The V gene is TRBV30, the J gene TRBJ1-5, with D possibly matching TRBD1 (5 bases). CDR1 GTSNPN and CDR2 SVGIG come from the germline V gene (reference sequence). The ends were cut back, 4 bases at V and 4 bases at J, with 14 bases in the middle. The length of the CDR3 is 14 residues. CDR3 residues: CAWTGGTPNQPQHF. As DNA, the CDR3 is TGTGCCTGGACCGGAGGGACCCCAAATCAGCCCCAGCATTTT.

The chain employs TRBV2 and TRBJ1-2; 7 nucleotides agree with TRBD1. The CDR3 contains 15 residues. From germline, CDR1 is SNHLY and CDR2 FYNNEI. Trimming cost V 6 bases and J 4 bases; bases outside gene matches: 11. The CDR3 is CASRPRGSGGYGYTF. Written as DNA, the CDR3 is TGTGCCAGCAGACCCAGGGGGTCAGGGGGCTATGGCTACACCTTC.

This chain connects TRBV18 to TRBJ1-5, with TRBD1 identical over 7 bases. The V segment lost 2 bases and the J segment 10 bases; nucleotides outside the gene matches: 23. The CDR3 consists of 19 residues. Germline V CDR1 and CDR2: KGHSH, LQKENI. The CDR3, as DNA: TGTGCCAGCTCACCATCTTTTGAGGGACAGAGCGAAAAAATGTATCCCCAGCATTTT. Protein: CASSPSFEGQSEKMYPQHF.

CDR3 sequence: CASSPGPPQSNEKLFF. The CDR3 nucleotides are TGCGCCAGCAGCCCGGGTCCCCCCCAATCCAATGAAAAACTGTTTTTT. The chain joins TRBV5-1 to TRBJ1-4; no reliable D call. Trimming left V 4 bases short and J 5 bases short, with 18 bases between. The CDR3 covers 16 residues. In germline, CDR1 is SGHRS, CDR2 YFSETQ.

This clone was observed a single time. The V and J genes are TRBV19 and TRBJ2-1, with 7 bases that match TRBD1. The CDR3 is 13 amino acids. V lost 3 bases and J lost 7; bases outside the gene matches: 3. CDR1 is LNHDA, CDR2 SQIVND, per germline (reference sequence). CDR3 coding DNA: TGTGCCAGTAGTATTCCGACAGGGAATGAGCAGTTCTTC. This codes for CASSIPTGNEQFF.

V and J are TRBV5-4 and TRBJ1-2; TRBD1 is a possible D gene (6 bases). V lost 1 base, J lost 0 bases, and 10 bases lay in between. CDR1 and CDR2 from the germline V gene are SGHNT and YYREEE (reference sequence). CDR3 length: 15 amino acids. The CDR3 region is CASSLFQGSNYGYTF. CDR3 sequence (DNA): TGTGCCAGCAGCTTGTTTCAGGGGTCTAACTATGGCTACACCTTC.

The chain is built from TRBV4-2 and TRBJ1-1; D may be TRBD1 (6 bases). Germline V gene sequence: CDR1 LGHNA, CDR2 YNFKEQ. With 0 bases removed from V and 4 bases from J, the gap between germline ends came to 9 bases. The CDR3 covers 14 residues. CDR3 region: CASSQDRGGTEAFF. CDR3 nucleotide sequence: TGTGCCAGCAGCCAAGACAGGGGTGGCACTGAAGCTTTCTTT.

This clone was detected only once. This chain connects TRBV7-2 to TRBJ1-5; perhaps TRBD1 as D (6 bases). The CDR3 sequence is 14 residues long. V was clipped by 5 bases and J by 7 bases, with 15 bases between them. Per germline, CDR1 SGHTA and CDR2 FQGNSA. The DNA of the CDR3 is TGTGCCAGCAGCCCCTGGGGGGGCGAACAGCCCCAGCATTTT. Protein product: CASSPWGGEQPQHF.

The V call is TRBV27, the J call TRBJ2-1, with D unclear. This CDR3 contains 13 residues. Germline CDR1 reads MNHEY; CDR2 reads SMNVEV (reference sequence). Trimming shortened V by 6 bases and J by 12 bases, and 18 bases separated the two germline ends. The CDR3 sequence is CASSSPPTAVQFF. For the CDR3, the DNA is TGTGCCAGCAGCTCGCCCCCCACGGCGGTGCAGTTCTTC.

The sample holds one count of this clone. The J gene is TRBJ1-2, the V gene TRBV6-5; tentatively, D is TRBD1 (5 bases). The length of the CDR3 is 14 residues. Trimming took off 6 bases at V and 4 bases at J, with 15 bases between the two ends. Germline loops: CDR1 MNHEY, CDR2 SVGAGI. Here the CDR3 reads CASRRQQGGYGYTF. CDR3 DNA sequence: TGTGCCAGCAGACGACAGCAGGGAGGCTATGGCTACACCTTC.

This sequence joins TRBV30 and TRBJ2-7; D possibly corresponds to TRBD1 (6 bases). V gave up 4 bases and J gave up 2 bases, with 9 bases separating them. Germline V lookup: CDR1 GTSNPN, CDR2 SVGIG (reference sequence). CDR3 length equals 12 residues. CDR3 sequence (DNA): TGTGCCTGGACCGGACAGACCTACGAGCAGTACTTC. Protein sequence: CAWTGQTYEQYF.

The CDR3 sequence is CASSPGGGRETQYF. The DNA for the CDR3 is TGTGCCAGCAGCCCGGGGGGGGGAAGAGAGACCCAGTACTTC. The chain uses TRBV5-4 and TRBJ2-5; 8 nucleotides agree with TRBD2. V was clipped by 4 bases and J by 4 bases; unmatched bases: 6. This CDR3 spans 14 amino acids. Germline values: CDR1 SGHNT, CDR2 YYREEE (reference sequence).